This TCR beta chain stems from a study of patients and donors after allogeneic stem cell transplantation. This clonotype was counted a few times. TCRdb re-called the RT-PCR reads through MiXCR, storing one row per CDR3 protein. The sample records about 200,000 distinct CDR3 sequences, approximately 41% being singletons. The germline CDR1 and CDR2 sequences are LGHNA and YNFKEQ. The CDR3 extends over 14 amino acids. The V and J ends lost 4 bases and 7 bases, in that order; junction bases with no gene match: 5. The V gene is TRBV4-2, the J gene TRBJ2-7; 12 bases line up with TRBD2. Input material: blood, either unsorted or a sorted T cell fraction (not recorded which). This clonotype originated in a human donor who was either an allogeneic HSCT recipient or a stem cell or donor lymphocyte infusion donor (not recorded which). It is not recorded whose cells these are; they may come from a transplant donor. Here the CDR3 reads CASSLRLAGEEQYF. In DNA, the CDR3 is TGTGCCAGCAGCCTCCGACTAGCGGGAGAAGAGCAGTACTTC.